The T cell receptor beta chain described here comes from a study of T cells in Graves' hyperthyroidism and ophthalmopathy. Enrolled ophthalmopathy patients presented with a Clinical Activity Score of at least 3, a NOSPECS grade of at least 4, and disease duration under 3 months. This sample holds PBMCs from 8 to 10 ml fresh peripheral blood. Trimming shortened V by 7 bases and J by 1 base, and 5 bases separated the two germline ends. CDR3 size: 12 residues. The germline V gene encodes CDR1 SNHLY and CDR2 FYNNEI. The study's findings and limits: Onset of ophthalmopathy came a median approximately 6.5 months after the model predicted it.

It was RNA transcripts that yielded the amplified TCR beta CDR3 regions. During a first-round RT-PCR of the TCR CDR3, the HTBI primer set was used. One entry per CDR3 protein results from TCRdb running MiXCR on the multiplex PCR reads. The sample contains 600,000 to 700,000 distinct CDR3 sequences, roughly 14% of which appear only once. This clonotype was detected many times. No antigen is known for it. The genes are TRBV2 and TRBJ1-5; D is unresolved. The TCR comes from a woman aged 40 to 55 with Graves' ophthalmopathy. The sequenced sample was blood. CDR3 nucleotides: TGTGCCAGCAAAGGCAGCAATCAGCCCCAGCATTTT. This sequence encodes CASKGSNQPQHF.